The rows below give T cell receptor beta chains drawn from one sample of a study of blood T cell repertoires in COVID-19. Produced via immunoSEQ multiplex PCR; TCRdb's table is partial and in-frame only. The data show around 340,000 clones, around 80% seen once. Sequencing input: peripheral blood. The receptors derive from a man under 40 with active or convalescent COVID-19. Each CDR3 is given with its conserved first and last residue. A D gene is named only where the DNA matches it firmly. The size field is filled for only some rows; it gives once, few, many or a size class.

J: TRBJ2-1; D: TRBD1; V: TRBV19; size: .; DNA: TGTGCCAGTAGCCGGGGACAGGGGATCTCATATGAGCAGTTCTTC; CDR3: CASSRGQGISYEQFF
J: TRBJ1-5; D: .; V: TRBV19; size: .; DNA: TGTGCCAGTAGTCCGAGTGGTAACAATCAGCCCCAGCATTTT; CDR3: CASSPSGNNQPQHF
J: TRBJ2-1; D: .; V: TRBV6-5; size: .; DNA: TGTGCCAGCAGGACAACCTATTCCCGTAATGAGCAGTTCTTC; CDR3: CASRTTYSRNEQFF
J: TRBJ1-2; D: .; V: TRBV12-3/TRBV12-4; size: .; DNA: TGTGCCAGCACCGTATCCCCAGGGGTTGGCTACACCTTC; CDR3: CASTVSPGVGYTF
J: TRBJ2-3; D: TRBD1; V: TRBV5-1; size: .; DNA: TGCGCCAGCAGCTCTACCATAGGACAGGGATACACAGATACGCAGTATTTT; CDR3: CASSSTIGQGYTDTQYF
J: TRBJ2-2; D: .; V: TRBV19; size: .; DNA: TGTGCCAGTAGCCGACTTAGGGGGGGGCGGGGCGGGGAGCTGTTTTTT; CDR3: CASSRLRGGRGGELFF
J: TRBJ1-3; D: .; V: TRBV18; size: .; DNA: TGTGCCAGCTTTTCAGGGCCAGGAAACACCATATATTTT; CDR3: CASFSGPGNTIYF
J: TRBJ1-1; D: .; V: TRBV27; size: .; DNA: TGTGCCAGCAGTTTCGGGGGGCTGAACACTGAAGCTTTCTTT; CDR3: CASSFGGLNTEAFF
J: TRBJ1-2; D: .; V: TRBV5-4; size: .; DNA: TGTGCCAGCAGCCATCCGGGACTGTACTATGGCTACACCTTC; CDR3: CASSHPGLYYGYTF
J: TRBJ1-2; D: .; V: TRBV5-4; size: .; DNA: TGTGCCAGCAGCCCAAGCCCAACAGGAACCTATGGCTACACCTTC; CDR3: CASSPSPTGTYGYTF
J: TRBJ1-2; D: .; V: TRBV7-2; size: .; DNA: TGTGCCAGCAGCTTAGGTACAGGGACTAACTATGGCTACACCTTC; CDR3: CASSLGTGTNYGYTF
J: TRBJ1-3; D: .; V: TRBV18; size: .; DNA: TGTGCCAGCTCACCCCGACAGACTGAGGACACCATATATTTT; CDR3: CASSPRQTEDTIYF
J: TRBJ1-1; D: TRBD1; V: TRBV4-2; size: .; DNA: TGTGCCAGCAGCCACCCGGACAGGCTGGAGGAAGCTTTCTTT; CDR3: CASSHPDRLEEAFF
J: TRBJ2-7; D: .; V: TRBV6-4; size: .; DNA: TGTGCCAGCACGATCGGGGGGCCGCTGAACGAGCAGTACTTC; CDR3: CASTIGGPLNEQYF
J: TRBJ1-3; D: .; V: TRBV7-6; size: .; DNA: TGTGCCAGCAGCGATGGGCGCTTAGACGGAAACACCATATATTTT; CDR3: CASSDGRLDGNTIYF
J: TRBJ1-1; D: .; V: TRBV3-1/TRBV3-2; size: .; DNA: TGTGCCAGCAGCACGACAGGGAACACTGAAGCTTTCTTT; CDR3: CASSTTGNTEAFF
J: TRBJ1-1; D: .; V: TRBV11-3; size: once; DNA: TGTGCCAGCAGCTTAGATCCCATGGCTTTCTTT; CDR3: CASSLDPMAFF
J: TRBJ2-7; D: .; V: TRBV25-1; size: .; DNA: TGTGCCAGCCGTAACGGGTTGAGCTCCTACGAGCAGTACTTC; CDR3: CASRNGLSSYEQYF
J: TRBJ1-4; D: .; V: TRBV28; size: .; DNA: TGTGCCAGCAGTTTAAACAGGGCGGACACTAATGAAAAACTGTTTTTT; CDR3: CASSLNRADTNEKLFF
J: TRBJ2-6; D: TRBD2; V: TRBV19; size: .; DNA: TGTGCCAGTAGTATGAGCGGGGGCACTTCTGGGGCCAACGTCCTGACTTTC; CDR3: CASSMSGGTSGANVLTF
J: TRBJ2-7; D: .; V: TRBV6-5; size: .; DNA: TGTGCCAGCACCAACACCCAGTCCTACGAGCAGTACTTC; CDR3: CASTNTQSYEQYF
J: TRBJ1-4; D: TRBD1; V: TRBV5-4; size: .; DNA: TGTGCCAGCAGCTCGGGACAGGGGGAAAAACTGTTTTTT; CDR3: CASSSGQGEKLFF
J: TRBJ2-7; D: TRBD1; V: TRBV18; size: .; DNA: TGTGCCAGCTCACCTATCGAGGGGGCTGGCGAGCAGTACTTC; CDR3: CASSPIEGAGEQYF
J: TRBJ1-3; D: .; V: TRBV30; size: .; DNA: TGTGCCTGGAGTGGTCCATCCTCTGGAAACACCATATATTTT; CDR3: CAWSGPSSGNTIYF
J: TRBJ2-2; D: TRBD1; V: TRBV25-1; size: .; DNA: TGTGCCAGCAGTGACTCGCCGGGACAGACTTTTTACACCGGGGAGCTGTTTTTT; CDR3: CASSDSPGQTFYTGELFF
J: TRBJ1-1; D: .; V: TRBV4-2; size: .; DNA: TGTGCCAGCAGCCAAGAAGGGGTTTTTGAAGCTTTCTTT; CDR3: CASSQEGVFEAFF
J: TRBJ2-7; D: .; V: TRBV5-1; size: .; DNA: TGCGCCAGCAGCTTGAAGCAGGATCCCGTTTACTCCTACGAGCAGTACTTC; CDR3: CASSLKQDPVYSYEQYF
J: TRBJ1-1; D: .; V: TRBV29-1; size: once; DNA: TGCAGCGGGCACAGGGAACCGAACACTGAAGCTTTCTTT; CDR3: CSGHREPNTEAFF
J: TRBJ2-1; D: TRBD2; V: TRBV5-4; size: .; DNA: TGTGCCAGCAGCCCGGGACTAGCGGGATCTTACAATGAGCAGTTCTTC; CDR3: CASSPGLAGSYNEQFF
J: TRBJ1-1; D: .; V: TRBV7-8; size: many; DNA: TGTGCCAGCAGCCCAACATTTGAAGCTTTCTTT; CDR3: CASSPTFEAFF
J: TRBJ2-5; D: TRBD2; V: TRBV10-3; size: .; DNA: TGTGCCATCAGTGAGGGACTAGCGGGGGCCCGGGAAGAGACCCAGTACTTC; CDR3: CAISEGLAGAREETQYF
J: TRBJ2-7; D: .; V: TRBV6-1; size: once; DNA: TGTGCCAGCAGTGAAGGAGCTGGGCAGACCTACGAGCAGTACTTC; CDR3: CASSEGAGQTYEQYF
J: TRBJ1-3; D: .; V: TRBV7-9; size: .; DNA: TGTGCCAGCAGCGTTACAGTTGCCGGATCGGGAAACACCATATATTTT; CDR3: CASSVTVAGSGNTIYF
J: TRBJ1-2; D: TRBD1; V: TRBV4-2; size: .; DNA: TGTGCCAGCAGCCAAGATTCAAGGCAGGGGGCGCGTGGCTACACCTTC; CDR3: CASSQDSRQGARGYTF
J: TRBJ2-7; D: .; V: TRBV4-2; size: .; DNA: TGTGCCAGCAGCCAAGATGATGGGCAGAGCTACGAGCAGTACTTC; CDR3: CASSQDDGQSYEQYF
J: TRBJ1-2; D: .; V: TRBV19; size: once; DNA: TGTGCCAGTAGTATAGCGGGAGATGGCTACACCTTC; CDR3: CASSIAGDGYTF
J: TRBJ1-1; D: .; V: TRBV5-1; size: .; DNA: TGCGCCAGCAGCTTGACAGGGTGGAGAACTGAAGCTTTCTTT; CDR3: CASSLTGWRTEAFF
J: TRBJ2-1; D: TRBD1; V: TRBV6-2/TRBV6-3; size: .; DNA: TGTGCCAGCAGCCATCGGGACAGGGGAGTGAATGAGCAGTTCTTC; CDR3: CASSHRDRGVNEQFF
J: TRBJ2-3; D: .; V: TRBV21-1; size: .; DNA: TGTGCCAGCAGCAAAGAGGAACAGGGGGCGAGGGATACGCAGTATTTT; CDR3: CASSKEEQGARDTQYF
J: TRBJ1-6; D: .; V: TRBV9; size: few; DNA: TGTGCCAGCAGCGAGGCCGCGGGATCACCCCTCCACTTT; CDR3: CASSEAAGSPLHF
J: TRBJ1-1; D: .; V: TRBV9; size: few; DNA: TGTGCCAGCAGCCCATTCGCAGGGACTAGGTTCGCTGAAGCTTTCTTT; CDR3: CASSPFAGTRFAEAFF
J: TRBJ1-1; D: .; V: TRBV6-2/TRBV6-3; size: few; DNA: TGTGCCAGCAGTAGCGGGGGTCGAGAAGCTTTCTTT; CDR3: CASSSGGREAFF
J: TRBJ1-1; D: TRBD1; V: TRBV24-1; size: once; DNA: TGTGCCACCAGTAAGGACAGGGACACTGAAGCTTTCTTT; CDR3: CATSKDRDTEAFF
J: TRBJ2-7; D: TRBD1; V: TRBV3-1/TRBV3-2; size: .; DNA: TGTGCCAGCAGCCCCGAGGACAGGGGTATGGCCGAGCAGTACTTC; CDR3: CASSPEDRGMAEQYF
J: TRBJ2-5; D: TRBD2; V: TRBV5-4; size: many; DNA: TGTGCCAGCAGCTTGTCACTAGCGTGGGGGGGGACCCAGTACTTC; CDR3: CASSLSLAWGGTQYF
J: TRBJ2-1; D: .; V: TRBV10-3; size: .; DNA: TGTGCCATCAGTGACATAAGTGAAACAGGGCCCCATGAGCAGTTCTTC; CDR3: CAISDISETGPHEQFF
J: TRBJ1-4; D: TRBD1; V: TRBV5-4; size: .; DNA: TGTGCCAGCAGCCCGGGGACAGCCTCAACTAATGAAAAACTGTTTTTT; CDR3: CASSPGTASTNEKLFF
J: TRBJ2-5; D: TRBD1; V: TRBV6-1; size: .; DNA: TGTGCCAGCAGTGCCTTGACAGGGGGAGTTCGGGAGACCCAGTACTTC; CDR3: CASSALTGGVRETQYF
J: TRBJ2-7; D: TRBD2; V: TRBV4-1; size: .; DNA: TGCGCCAGCAGCCAAGGAAGCGGGAACTCCTACGAGCAGTACTTC; CDR3: CASSQGSGNSYEQYF
J: TRBJ2-1; D: .; V: TRBV7-3; size: once; DNA: TGTGCCAGCAGCCACCGGGGGTTCGGGTTACCCGATGAGCAGTTCTTC; CDR3: CASSHRGFGLPDEQFF
J: TRBJ1-2; D: .; V: TRBV12-3/TRBV12-4; size: .; DNA: TGTGCCAGCAGTTTAGGGCAGAATGGCTACACCTTC; CDR3: CASSLGQNGYTF
J: TRBJ2-7; D: .; V: TRBV19; size: once; DNA: TGTGCCAGTAGTGCCGGGATGTCCTACGAGCAGTACTTC; CDR3: CASSAGMSYEQYF
J: TRBJ1-1; D: .; V: TRBV30; size: .; DNA: TGTGCCTGGAGTGTCGGGGGGGGAACTGAAGCTTTCTTT; CDR3: CAWSVGGGTEAFF
J: TRBJ2-3; D: .; V: TRBV25-1; size: few; DNA: TGTGCCAGCAGTGACCTCCGGGTGGATACGCAGTATTTT; CDR3: CASSDLRVDTQYF
J: TRBJ2-7; D: .; V: TRBV7-2; size: .; DNA: TGTGCCAGCAGCTCGCCGGTAACCTACGAGCAGTACTTC; CDR3: CASSSPVTYEQYF
J: TRBJ2-7; D: TRBD2; V: TRBV4-1; size: .; DNA: TGCGCCAGCAGCCAAGACCCATGGGGACTAATCCCCTACGAGCAGTACTTC; CDR3: CASSQDPWGLIPYEQYF
J: TRBJ2-3; D: .; V: TRBV6-6; size: once; DNA: TGTGCCAGCAGTTACCCCTCTAGCACAGATACGCAGTATTTT; CDR3: CASSYPSSTDTQYF